What follows is one TCR beta chain and its context. No antigen is known for it. CDR3 regions of TCR beta were amplified from RNA transcripts. RT-PCR was first run with HTBI primers, then multiplex PCR in a second round. MiXCR, run by TCRdb on the multiplex PCR reads, gives a single entry per CDR3 protein. In the table there are around 1.1 million distinct CDR3 sequences, 35% to 40% of which are singletons. This sample stems from a study of Graves' ophthalmopathy and Graves' hyperthyroidism. General study points: In blood appeared most of the expanded thyroid clonotypes whose frequency exceeded 0.001.

Between the trimmed V and J ends, which lost 8 bases and 7 bases, there was a span of 8 bases. Germline CDR1 and CDR2: SQVTM and ANQGSEA. The CDR3 spans 9 residues. V usage is TRBV29-1 and J usage is TRBJ1-2; the D is unclear. This receptor was identified in an adult man with Graves' hyperthyroidism. Input material: peripheral blood or thyroid tissue (not recorded which). In DNA, the CDR3 is TGCAGCCCGCCCCCTGGCTACACCTTC. Translated, it gives CSPPPGYTF.